This TCR beta chain emerged from a study of CD8 T cells in Susac syndrome. Reverse transcription of 0.5 to 1 ug RNA was performed with random hexamers. immunoSEQ multiplex PCR amplified TCR beta CDR3 across 54 Vbeta, 13 Jbeta. A single record per CDR3 protein comes from TCRdb applying MiXCR to the immunoSEQ multiplex PCR reads. This table has about 200,000 distinct CDR3 sequences, roughly 96% appearing once. V dropped 4 bases and J dropped 0 bases, with 5 bases sitting between them. The germline gives CDR1 SQVTM, CDR2 ANQGSEA. The CDR3 length is 12 residues. Negative isolation yielded the CD8+ and CD4+ T cells, while FACS enriched the TEMRA cells.

The sequenced sample consisted of CD4+ T cells from PBMCs. The chain uses TRBV29-1 and TRBJ2-3; D is uncertain. This clonotype was sampled from a human donor in good health. For the CDR3, the DNA is TGCAGCGTTGTTACTAGCACAGATACGCAGTATTTT. It yields the protein CSVVTSTDTQYF.